This T cell receptor beta chain was recovered during a study of CD8+ T cells in alopecia areata. Overall study context: Treated patients were given 5 to 10 mg oral tofacitinib twice daily. Study-level findings and limits: In blood and scalp, many expanded lesional clones persisted during tofacitinib. Mouse data revealed clearer TCR sharing than patient data did, a gap possibly tied to HLA.

Sequencing templates came from extracted RNA that was reverse transcribed into cDNA. TCRdb keeps only in-frame clones here, not all; method: immunoSEQ multiplex PCR. The sample lists some 200,000 clones; less than 45% were seen once. Documented treatment: oral pan-JAK inhibitor, 5-10 mg twice daily. Germline assignment: CDR1 SQVTM and CDR2 ANQGSEA. This CDR3 contains 13 residues. V lost 3 bases to trimming and J lost 14 bases; unmatched junction nucleotides: 7. This clone was seen only a few times. Antigen unknown. V is TRBV29-1 and J is TRBJ2-1; the match to TRBD2 covers 13 bases. This clonotype was sampled from a human donor with alopecia areata. The sample consisted of CD4+ T cells sorted from blood, taken at roughly week 36, from a patient treated with tofacitinib. This CDR3 reads CSVDPGLAGFEFF. DNA for the CDR3: TGCAGCGTTGATCCGGGACTAGCGGGATTTGAGTTCTTC.